Below are 9 T cell receptor beta chains sequenced from a single sample in a study of T cell responses to AZD1222 COVID-19 vaccine. Clones were sequenced by immunoSEQ multiplex PCR, and TCRdb holds only the in-frame ones, with some missing. Among more than 100,000 clones listed, 88% were seen once. The sequencing used peripheral blood, collected on day 0 of AZD1222 vaccination. These receptors were collected from an adult in good health.

The chain uses TRBV3-1 (or the pseudogene TRBV3-2) and TRBJ1-1; 10 bases fit TRBD1. V trimming: 4 bases; J trimming: 1 base; junction bases outside the gene matches: 3. This CDR3 comprises 15 residues. From germline, CDR1 is LGHDT and CDR2 YNNKEL (reference sequence). For the CDR3, the DNA is TGTGCCAGCAGCCGACGGACAGGGGGGAACACTGAAGCTTTCTTT. Amino acids: CASSRRTGGNTEAFF.

This clone was observed a single time. The chain is built from TRBV29-1 and TRBJ2-7; D gene uncertain. V dropped 6 bases and J dropped 4 bases, with 10 bases sitting between them. CDR3 length equals 11 residues. Germline V gene lookup returns CDR1 SQVTM and CDR2 ANQGSEA. The CDR3 DNA sequence: TGCAGCGTCGTGGACGGATACGAGCAGTACTTC. Protein sequence: CSVVDGYEQYF.

The chain carries TRBV5-4 and TRBJ1-1; unclear D gene. Per the germline V gene, CDR1 is SGHNT and CDR2 is YYREEE (reference sequence). Trimming took 4 bases from V and 5 from J, leaving 15 bases between them. The length of the CDR3 is 14 residues. The CDR3 sequence: CASSTGLSGTEAFF. CDR3 nucleotide sequence: TGTGCCAGCAGCACCGGACTTTCTGGGACTGAAGCTTTCTTT. The whole variable domain, remainder taken from reference TRBV5-4 and TRBJ1-1, is ETGVTQSPTHLIKTRGQQVTLRCSSQSGHNTVSWYQQALGQGPQFIFQYYREEENGRGNFPPRFSGLQFPNYSSELNVNALELDDSALYLCASSTGLSGTEAFFGQGTRLTVV.

The rearrangement joins TRBV7-3 to TRBJ1-6; a weak D match, TRBD1 (5 bases). The germline V gene encodes CDR1 SGHTA and CDR2 FQGTGA. The CDR3 length is 15 residues. Trimming stripped 0 bases from V and 5 bases from J, with 8 bases between. The CDR3 loop is CASSLTRTNNSPLHF. The CDR3 nucleotides are TGTGCCAGCAGCTTAACCCGGACAAATAATTCACCCCTCCACTTT.

This clone is a singleton in its sample. The V and J genes are TRBV5-5 and TRBJ2-1; D possibly corresponds to TRBD1 (6 bases). Germline CDR1 and CDR2: SGHKS and YYEKEE (reference sequence). The V gene lost 3 bases and the J gene lost 3 bases, with 13 bases spanning the gap. The CDR3 covers 15 residues. The CDR3 loop reads CASSSPPGHYNEQFF. DNA for the CDR3: TGTGCCAGCAGCTCCCCCCCGGGACACTACAATGAGCAGTTCTTC.

The gene calls are TRBV18 and TRBJ1-1; TRBD1 aligns across 7 bases. The CDR3 is 15 amino acids. The germline CDR1 and CDR2 sequences are KGHSH and LQKENI. V shed 6 bases and J 5 bases; nucleotides not matched to a gene: 12. The CDR3 is CASSPSQGVNTEAFF. Written as DNA, the CDR3 is TGTGCCAGCTCGCCAAGTCAGGGGGTAAATACTGAAGCTTTCTTT.

The chain recombines TRBV7-2 with TRBJ1-2, with D unclear. Trimming shortened V by 5 bases and J by 5 bases, and 12 bases separated the two germline ends. This CDR3 region has 13 residues. Germline CDR1 is SGHTA and CDR2 is FQGNSA. This chain's CDR3 is CASSRGVGYGYTF. The CDR3 nucleotides read TGTGCCAGCAGCCGCGGGGTGGGTTATGGCTACACCTTC.

The count of this clone is one. The CDR3 DNA is TGCGCCAGCAGCTTGACTAGCGGGAGTAAAGAGACCCAGTACTTC. Translation: CASSLTSGSKETQYF. V and J are TRBV5-1 and TRBJ2-5; 11 bases line up with TRBD2. The CDR3 extends over 15 amino acids. Germline CDR1 SGHRS, CDR2 YFSETQ. V shed 1 base, J shed 3 bases, and the junction held 2 bases outside the gene matches.

The chain has TRBV6-5 and TRBJ2-1; perhaps TRBD1 as D (5 bases). The CDR3 spans 13 residues. CDR1 is MNHEY and CDR2 is SVGAGI in the germline V gene. Between the trimmed V and J ends, which lost 8 bases and 5 bases, there was a span of 13 bases. The CDR3 loop is CASARTRDNEQFF. The CDR3 bases are TGTGCCAGCGCCCGGACAAGGGACAATGAGCAGTTCTTC.